Listed below are T cell receptor beta chains from one sample, sequenced in a study of blood T cell repertoires in COVID-19. This table comes from immunoSEQ multiplex PCR, and its TCRdb copy is limited to in-frame clones, with some not included. The sample has about 140,000 clones, approximately 83% seen once; the top ten hold 3% to 5%. Sequencing used peripheral blood. All receptors derive from a woman aged 55-70 years with acute or convalescent COVID-19. CDR3s include the opening cysteine and the closing phenylalanine or tryptophan.

j_call v_call cdr3_aa
TRBJ2-7 TRBV28 CASSLRGAYAGEQYF
TRBJ1-5 TRBV6-5 CASRVRDQPQHF
TRBJ1-4 TRBV7-9 CASSRENEKLFF
TRBJ2-5 TRBV7-8 CASSLVLGLVGKETQYF
TRBJ2-7 TRBV7-9 CASSFTELPYEQYF
TRBJ1-2 TRBV6-5 CASSSGTGGRPYGYTF
TRBJ1-5 TRBV7-8 CASSLVGTGASNQPQHF
TRBJ1-1 TRBV24-1 CATSATRNTEAFF
TRBJ2-1 TRBV7-2 CASSSGPGGGEFF
TRBJ1-2 TRBV30 CAWSGGSYGYTF
TRBJ2-5 TRBV5-1 CASSVTGPEETQYF
TRBJ1-2 TRBV29-1 CSVVGDYYGYTF
TRBJ2-1 TRBV4-1 CASSQGNSGSYNEQFF
TRBJ2-1 TRBV28 CASSLLSPTRERNEQFF